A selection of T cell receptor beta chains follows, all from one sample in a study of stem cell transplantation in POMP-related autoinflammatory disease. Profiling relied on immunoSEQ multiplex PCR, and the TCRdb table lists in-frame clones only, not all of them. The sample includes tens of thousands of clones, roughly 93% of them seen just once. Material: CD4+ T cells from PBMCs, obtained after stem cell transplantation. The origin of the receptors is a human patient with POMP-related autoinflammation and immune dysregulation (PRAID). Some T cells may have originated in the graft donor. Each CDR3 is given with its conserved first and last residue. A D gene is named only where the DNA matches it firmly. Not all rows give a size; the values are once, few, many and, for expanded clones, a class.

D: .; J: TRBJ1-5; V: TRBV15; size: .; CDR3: CATSGGFSNQPQHF; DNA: TGTGCCACCAGCGGGGGGTTTAGCAATCAGCCCCAGCATTTT
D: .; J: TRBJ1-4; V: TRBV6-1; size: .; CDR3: CASSEFGVLREKLFF; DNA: TGTGCCAGCAGTGAATTTGGGGTGCTTAGGGAAAAACTGTTTTTT
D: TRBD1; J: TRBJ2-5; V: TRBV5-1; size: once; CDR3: CASSSPRTGGNQETQYF; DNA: TGCGCCAGCAGCTCGCCGCGGACAGGGGGAAACCAAGAGACCCAGTACTTC
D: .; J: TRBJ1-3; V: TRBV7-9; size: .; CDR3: CASSLDLPGNTIYF; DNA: TGTGCCAGCAGCTTAGACCTCCCGGGAAACACCATATATTTT
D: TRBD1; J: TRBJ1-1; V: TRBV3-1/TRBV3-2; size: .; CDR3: CASSATRGHGAFF; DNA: TGTGCCAGCAGCGCTACCAGGGGGCATGGAGCTTTCTTT
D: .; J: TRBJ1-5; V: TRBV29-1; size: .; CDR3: CSVRDNGSNQPQHF; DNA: TGCAGCGTCAGGGATAATGGTAGCAATCAGCCCCAGCATTTT
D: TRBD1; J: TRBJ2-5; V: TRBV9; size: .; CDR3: CASSVDPRGRGTQYF; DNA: TGTGCCAGCAGCGTAGACCCCAGGGGGCGGGGGACCCAGTACTTC
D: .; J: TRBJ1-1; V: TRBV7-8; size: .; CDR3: CASSLVGGSANTEAFF; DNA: TGTGCCAGCAGCTTAGTAGGGGGGTCGGCGAACACTGAAGCTTTCTTT
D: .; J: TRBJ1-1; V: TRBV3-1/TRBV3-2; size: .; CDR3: CASSPRTASTEAFF; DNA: TGTGCCAGCAGCCCACGGACAGCTTCCACTGAAGCTTTCTTT
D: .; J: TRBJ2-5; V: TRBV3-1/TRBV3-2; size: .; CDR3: CASSQGRIGQYF; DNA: TGTGCCAGCAGCCAAGGCAGAATAGGCCAGTACTTC
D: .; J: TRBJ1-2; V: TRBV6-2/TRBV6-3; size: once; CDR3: CASSYSRAGYTF; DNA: TGTGCCAGCAGTTACTCCCGGGCTGGCTACACCTTC
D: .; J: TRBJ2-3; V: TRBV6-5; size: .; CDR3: CASSYSRSADTQYF; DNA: TGTGCCAGCAGTTACTCGAGGTCTGCAGATACGCAGTATTTT
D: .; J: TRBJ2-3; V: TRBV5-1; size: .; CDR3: CASSLVAGTDTQYF; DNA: TGCGCCAGCAGCTTGGTGGCTGGCACAGATACGCAGTATTTT
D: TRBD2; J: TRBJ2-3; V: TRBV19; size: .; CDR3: CASSVSGRRTDTQYF; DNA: TGTGCCAGTAGTGTTAGCGGGAGGCGAACAGATACGCAGTATTTT
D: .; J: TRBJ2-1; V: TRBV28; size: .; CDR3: CASSRTDDSSYNEQFF; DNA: TGTGCCAGCAGCCGGACTGACGATAGCTCCTACAATGAGCAGTTCTTC
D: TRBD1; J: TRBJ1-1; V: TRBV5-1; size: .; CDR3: CASSWGQGGNTEAFF; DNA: TGCGCCAGCAGCTGGGGACAGGGGGGAAACACTGAAGCTTTCTTT
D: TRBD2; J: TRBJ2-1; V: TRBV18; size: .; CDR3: CASSPPQWVAGGYNEQFF; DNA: TGTGCCAGCTCACCACCCCAGTGGGTGGCGGGGGGCTACAATGAGCAGTTCTTC
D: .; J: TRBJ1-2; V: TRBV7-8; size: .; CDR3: CASSLEEISGYTF; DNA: TGTGCCAGCAGCTTAGAAGAGATTTCTGGCTACACCTTC
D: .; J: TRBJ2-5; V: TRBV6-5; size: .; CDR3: CASLGQNQETQYF; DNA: TGTGCCAGCTTAGGACAGAACCAAGAGACCCAGTACTTC
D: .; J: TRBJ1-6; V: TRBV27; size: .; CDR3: CASSLGLSYNSPLHF; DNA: TGTGCCAGCAGTTTGGGCCTCTCATATAATTCACCCCTCCACTTT
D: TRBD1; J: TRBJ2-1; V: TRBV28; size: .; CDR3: CASSYPTGALGNEQFF; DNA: TGTGCCAGCAGTTATCCGACAGGGGCGTTGGGGAATGAGCAGTTCTTC
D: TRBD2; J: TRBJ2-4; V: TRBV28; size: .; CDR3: CASSWRGLAKNIQYF; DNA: TGTGCCAGCAGTTGGCGGGGGTTAGCCAAAAACATTCAGTACTTC
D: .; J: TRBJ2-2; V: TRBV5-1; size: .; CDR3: CASSLEARNTGELFF; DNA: TGCGCCAGCAGCTTGGAGGCGAGAAACACCGGGGAGCTGTTTTTT
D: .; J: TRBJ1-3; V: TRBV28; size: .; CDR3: CASSPRAQNTIYF; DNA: TGTGCCAGCAGTCCCCGGGCCCAAAACACCATATATTTT
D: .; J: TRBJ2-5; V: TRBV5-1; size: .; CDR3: CASSLGPQGQETQYF; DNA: TGCGCCAGCAGCTTGGGGCCACAGGGACAAGAGACCCAGTACTTC
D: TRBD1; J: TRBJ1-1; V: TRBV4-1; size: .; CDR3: CASSRTTGGTEAFF; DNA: TGCGCCAGCAGCCGCACAACAGGGGGGACTGAAGCTTTCTTT
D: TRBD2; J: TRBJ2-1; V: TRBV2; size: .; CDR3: CASSEVRGVDNEQFF; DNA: TGTGCCAGCAGTGAGGTGCGGGGGGTGGACAATGAGCAGTTCTTC